This TCR beta chain was retrieved from a study of T cell responses to AZD1222 COVID-19 vaccine. Turning to the study itself: Investigators merged groups given second doses at roughly 4 or roughly 12 weeks. Study-level points and caveats: Regions left unmutated in variants are reportedly the target of nearly half of spike-specific TCRs. Repertoires were obtained solely post-peak T cell response. Females outnumbered males among donors, who were mostly white British; clonal diversity was possibly underestimated.

The germline V gene has CDR1 MNHEY and CDR2 SMNVEV (reference sequence). V lost 0 bases, J lost 2 bases, and 7 bases lay in between. CDR3 length: 15 residues. As for this clone: Its antigen remains unidentified.

Assay used: immunoSEQ multiplex PCR; TCRdb lists only in-frame clones, some missing. The data contain some 140,000 clones, about 92% of them singletons. The sequence was obtained from an adult in good health. Sample: peripheral blood, taken on day 0 of AZD1222 vaccination. J is TRBJ1-4 and V is TRBV27; D is ambiguous. For the CDR3, the DNA is TGTGCCAGCAGTTTATCGACCGGGACTAATGAAAAACTGTTTTTT. Residues: CASSLSTGTNEKLFF. Using reference TRBV27 and TRBJ1-4 for the parts outside the CDR3, the full variable domain is EAQVTQNPRYLITVTGKKLTVTCSQNMNHEYMSWYRQDPGLGLRQIYYSMNVEVTDKGDVPEGYKVSRKEKRNFPLILESPSPNQTSLYFCASSLSTGTNEKLFFGSGTQLSVL.